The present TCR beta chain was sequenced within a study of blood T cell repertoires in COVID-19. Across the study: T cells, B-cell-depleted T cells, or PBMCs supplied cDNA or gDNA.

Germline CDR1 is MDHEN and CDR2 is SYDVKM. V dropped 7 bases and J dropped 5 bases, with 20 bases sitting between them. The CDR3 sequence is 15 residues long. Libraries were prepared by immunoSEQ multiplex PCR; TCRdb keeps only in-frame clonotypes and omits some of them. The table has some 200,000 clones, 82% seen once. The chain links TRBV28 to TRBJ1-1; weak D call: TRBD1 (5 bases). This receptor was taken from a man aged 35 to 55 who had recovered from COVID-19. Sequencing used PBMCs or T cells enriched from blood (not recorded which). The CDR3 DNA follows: TGTGCCAGCACCCCGGCGGGGACTAGGAGGACTGAAGCTTTCTTT. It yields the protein CASTPAGTRRTEAFF.